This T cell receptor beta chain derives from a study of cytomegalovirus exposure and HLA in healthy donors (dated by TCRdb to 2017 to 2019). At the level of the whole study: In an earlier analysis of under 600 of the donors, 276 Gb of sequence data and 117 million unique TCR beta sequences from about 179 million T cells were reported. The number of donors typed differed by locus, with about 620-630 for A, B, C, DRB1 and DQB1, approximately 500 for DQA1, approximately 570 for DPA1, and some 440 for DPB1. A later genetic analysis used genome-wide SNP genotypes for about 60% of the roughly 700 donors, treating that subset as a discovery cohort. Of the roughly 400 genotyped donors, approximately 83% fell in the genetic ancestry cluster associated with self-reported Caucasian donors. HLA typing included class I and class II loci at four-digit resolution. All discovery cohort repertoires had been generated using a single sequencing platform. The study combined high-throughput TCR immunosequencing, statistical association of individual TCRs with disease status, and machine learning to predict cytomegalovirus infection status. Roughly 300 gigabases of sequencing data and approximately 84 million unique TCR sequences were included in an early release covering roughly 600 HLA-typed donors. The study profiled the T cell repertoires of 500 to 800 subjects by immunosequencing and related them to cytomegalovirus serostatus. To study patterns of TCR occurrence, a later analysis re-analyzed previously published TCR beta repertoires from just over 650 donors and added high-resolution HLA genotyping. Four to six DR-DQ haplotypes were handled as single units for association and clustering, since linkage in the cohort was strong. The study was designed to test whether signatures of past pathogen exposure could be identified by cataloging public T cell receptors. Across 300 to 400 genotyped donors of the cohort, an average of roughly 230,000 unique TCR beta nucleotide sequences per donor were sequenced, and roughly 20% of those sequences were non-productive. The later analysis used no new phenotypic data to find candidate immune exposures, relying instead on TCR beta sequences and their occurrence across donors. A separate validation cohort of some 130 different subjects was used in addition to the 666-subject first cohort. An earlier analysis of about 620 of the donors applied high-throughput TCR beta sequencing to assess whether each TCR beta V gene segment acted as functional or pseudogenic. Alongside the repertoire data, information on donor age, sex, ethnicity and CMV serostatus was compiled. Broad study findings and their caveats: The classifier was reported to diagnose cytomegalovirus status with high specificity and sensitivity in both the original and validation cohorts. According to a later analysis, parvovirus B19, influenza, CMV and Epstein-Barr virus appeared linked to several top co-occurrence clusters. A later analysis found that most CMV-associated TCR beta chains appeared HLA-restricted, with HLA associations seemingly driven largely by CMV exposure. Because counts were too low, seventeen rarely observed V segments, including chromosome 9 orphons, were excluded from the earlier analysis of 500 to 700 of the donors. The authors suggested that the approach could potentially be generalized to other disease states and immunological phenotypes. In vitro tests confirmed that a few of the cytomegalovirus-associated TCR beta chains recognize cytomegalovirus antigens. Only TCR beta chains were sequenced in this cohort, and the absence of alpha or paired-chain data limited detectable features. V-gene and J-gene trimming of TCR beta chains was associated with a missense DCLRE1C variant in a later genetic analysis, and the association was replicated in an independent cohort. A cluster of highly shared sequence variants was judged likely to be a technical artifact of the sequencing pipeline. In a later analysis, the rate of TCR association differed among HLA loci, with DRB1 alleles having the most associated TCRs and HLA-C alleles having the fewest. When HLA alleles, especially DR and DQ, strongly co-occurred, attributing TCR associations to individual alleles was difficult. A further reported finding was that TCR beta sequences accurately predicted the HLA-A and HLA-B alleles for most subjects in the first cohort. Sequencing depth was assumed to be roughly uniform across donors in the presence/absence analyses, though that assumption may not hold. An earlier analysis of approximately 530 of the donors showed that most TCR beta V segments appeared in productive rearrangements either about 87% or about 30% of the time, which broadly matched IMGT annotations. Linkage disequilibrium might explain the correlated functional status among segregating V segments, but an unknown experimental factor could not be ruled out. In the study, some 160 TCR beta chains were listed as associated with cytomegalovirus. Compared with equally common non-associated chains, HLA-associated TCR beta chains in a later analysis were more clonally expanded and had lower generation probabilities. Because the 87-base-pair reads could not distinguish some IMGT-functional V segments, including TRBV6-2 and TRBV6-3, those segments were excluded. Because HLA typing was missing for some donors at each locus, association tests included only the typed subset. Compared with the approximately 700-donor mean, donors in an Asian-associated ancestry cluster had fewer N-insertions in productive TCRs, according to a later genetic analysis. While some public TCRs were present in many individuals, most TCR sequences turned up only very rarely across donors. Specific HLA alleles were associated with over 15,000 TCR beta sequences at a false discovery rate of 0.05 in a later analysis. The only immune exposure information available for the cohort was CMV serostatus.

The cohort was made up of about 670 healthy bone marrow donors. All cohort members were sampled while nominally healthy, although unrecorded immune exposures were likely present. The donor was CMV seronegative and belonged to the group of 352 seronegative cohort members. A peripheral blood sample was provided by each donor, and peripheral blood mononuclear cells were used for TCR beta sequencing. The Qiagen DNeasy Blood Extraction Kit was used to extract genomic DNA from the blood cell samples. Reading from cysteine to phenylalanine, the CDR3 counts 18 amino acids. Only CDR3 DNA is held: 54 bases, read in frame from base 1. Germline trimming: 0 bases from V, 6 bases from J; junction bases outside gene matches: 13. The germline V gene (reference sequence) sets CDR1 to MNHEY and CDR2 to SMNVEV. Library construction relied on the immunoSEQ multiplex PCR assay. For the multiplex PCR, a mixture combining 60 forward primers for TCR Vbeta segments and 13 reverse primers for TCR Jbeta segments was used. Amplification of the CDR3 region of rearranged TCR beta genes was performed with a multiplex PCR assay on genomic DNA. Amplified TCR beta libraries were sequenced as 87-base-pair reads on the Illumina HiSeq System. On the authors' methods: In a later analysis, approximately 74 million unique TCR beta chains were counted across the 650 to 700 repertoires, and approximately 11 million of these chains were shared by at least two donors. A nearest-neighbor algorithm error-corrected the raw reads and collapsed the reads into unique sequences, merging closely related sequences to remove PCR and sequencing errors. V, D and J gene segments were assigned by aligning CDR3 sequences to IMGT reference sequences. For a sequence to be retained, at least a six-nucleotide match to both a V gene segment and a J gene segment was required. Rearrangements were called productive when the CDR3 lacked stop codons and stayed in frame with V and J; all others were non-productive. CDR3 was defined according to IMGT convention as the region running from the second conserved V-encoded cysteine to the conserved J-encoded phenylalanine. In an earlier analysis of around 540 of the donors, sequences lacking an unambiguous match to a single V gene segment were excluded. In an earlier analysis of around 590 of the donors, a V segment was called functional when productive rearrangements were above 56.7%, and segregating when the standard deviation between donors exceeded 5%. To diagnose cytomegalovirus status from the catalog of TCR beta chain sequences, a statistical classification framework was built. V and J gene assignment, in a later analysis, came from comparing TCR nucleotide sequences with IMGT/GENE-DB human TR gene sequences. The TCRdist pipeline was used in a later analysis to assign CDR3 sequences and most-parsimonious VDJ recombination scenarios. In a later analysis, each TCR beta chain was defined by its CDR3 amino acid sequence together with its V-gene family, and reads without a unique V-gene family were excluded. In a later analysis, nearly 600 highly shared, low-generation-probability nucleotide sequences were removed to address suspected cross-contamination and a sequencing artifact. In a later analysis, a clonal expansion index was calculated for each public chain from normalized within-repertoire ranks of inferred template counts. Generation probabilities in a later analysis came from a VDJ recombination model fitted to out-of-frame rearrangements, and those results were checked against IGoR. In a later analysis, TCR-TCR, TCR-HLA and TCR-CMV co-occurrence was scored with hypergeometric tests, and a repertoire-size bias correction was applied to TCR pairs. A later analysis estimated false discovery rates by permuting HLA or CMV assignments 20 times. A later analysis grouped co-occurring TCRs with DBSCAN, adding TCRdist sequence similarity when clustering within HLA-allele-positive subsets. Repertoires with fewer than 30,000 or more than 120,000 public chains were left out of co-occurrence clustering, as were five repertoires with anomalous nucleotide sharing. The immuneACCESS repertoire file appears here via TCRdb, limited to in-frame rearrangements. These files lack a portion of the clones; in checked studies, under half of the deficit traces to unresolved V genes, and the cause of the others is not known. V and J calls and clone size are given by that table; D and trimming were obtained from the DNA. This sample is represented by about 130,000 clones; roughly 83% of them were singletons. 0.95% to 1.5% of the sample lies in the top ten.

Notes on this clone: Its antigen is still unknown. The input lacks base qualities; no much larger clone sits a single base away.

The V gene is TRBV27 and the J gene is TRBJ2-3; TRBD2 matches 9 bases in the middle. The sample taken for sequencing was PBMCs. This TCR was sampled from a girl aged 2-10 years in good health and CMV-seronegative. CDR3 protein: CASSLSSGTSPRADTQYF. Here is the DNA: TGTGCCAGCAGTTTATCGTCCGGGACTAGCCCCCGAGCGGATACGCAGTATTTT.